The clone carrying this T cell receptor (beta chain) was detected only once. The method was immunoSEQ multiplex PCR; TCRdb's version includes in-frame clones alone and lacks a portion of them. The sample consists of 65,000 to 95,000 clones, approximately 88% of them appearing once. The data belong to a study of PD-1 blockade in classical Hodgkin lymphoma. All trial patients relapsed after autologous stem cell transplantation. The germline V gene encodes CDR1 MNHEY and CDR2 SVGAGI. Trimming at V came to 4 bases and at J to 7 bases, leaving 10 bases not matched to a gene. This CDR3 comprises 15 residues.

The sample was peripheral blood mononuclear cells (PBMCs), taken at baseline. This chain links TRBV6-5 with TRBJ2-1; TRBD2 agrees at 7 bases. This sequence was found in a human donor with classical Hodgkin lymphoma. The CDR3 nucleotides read TGTGCCAGCAGTTTACTAGCGAGATCGGGGAATGAGCAGTTCTTC. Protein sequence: CASSLLARSGNEQFF.